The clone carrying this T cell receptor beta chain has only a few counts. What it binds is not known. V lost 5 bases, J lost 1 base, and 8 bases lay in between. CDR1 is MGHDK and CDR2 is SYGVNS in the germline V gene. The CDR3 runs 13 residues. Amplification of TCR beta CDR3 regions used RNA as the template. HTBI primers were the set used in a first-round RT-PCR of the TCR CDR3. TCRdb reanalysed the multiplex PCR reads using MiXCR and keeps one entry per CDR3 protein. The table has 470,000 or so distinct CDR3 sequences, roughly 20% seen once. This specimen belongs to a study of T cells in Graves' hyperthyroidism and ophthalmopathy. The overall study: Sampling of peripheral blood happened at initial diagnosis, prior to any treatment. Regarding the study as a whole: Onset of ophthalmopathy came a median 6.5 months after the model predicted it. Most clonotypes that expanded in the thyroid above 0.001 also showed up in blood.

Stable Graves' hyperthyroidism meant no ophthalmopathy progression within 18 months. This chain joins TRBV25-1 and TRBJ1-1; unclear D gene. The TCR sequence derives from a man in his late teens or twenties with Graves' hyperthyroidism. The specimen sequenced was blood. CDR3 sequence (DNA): TGTGCCAGCAGTTATACAGAGAACACTGAAGCTTTCTTT. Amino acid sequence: CASSYTENTEAFF.